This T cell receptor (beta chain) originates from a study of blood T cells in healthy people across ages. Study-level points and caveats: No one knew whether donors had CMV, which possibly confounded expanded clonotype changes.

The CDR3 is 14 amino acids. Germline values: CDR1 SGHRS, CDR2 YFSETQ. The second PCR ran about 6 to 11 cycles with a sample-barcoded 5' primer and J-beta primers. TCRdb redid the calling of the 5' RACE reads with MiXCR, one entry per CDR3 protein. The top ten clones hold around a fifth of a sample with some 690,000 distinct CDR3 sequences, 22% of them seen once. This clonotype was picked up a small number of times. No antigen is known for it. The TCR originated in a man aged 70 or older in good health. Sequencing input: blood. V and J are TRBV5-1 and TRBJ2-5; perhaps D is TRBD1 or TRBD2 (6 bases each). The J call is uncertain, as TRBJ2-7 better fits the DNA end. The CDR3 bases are TGCGCCAGCAGCTTTGGAGGGGACACCTACGAGCAGTACTTC. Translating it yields CASSFGGDTYEQYF.